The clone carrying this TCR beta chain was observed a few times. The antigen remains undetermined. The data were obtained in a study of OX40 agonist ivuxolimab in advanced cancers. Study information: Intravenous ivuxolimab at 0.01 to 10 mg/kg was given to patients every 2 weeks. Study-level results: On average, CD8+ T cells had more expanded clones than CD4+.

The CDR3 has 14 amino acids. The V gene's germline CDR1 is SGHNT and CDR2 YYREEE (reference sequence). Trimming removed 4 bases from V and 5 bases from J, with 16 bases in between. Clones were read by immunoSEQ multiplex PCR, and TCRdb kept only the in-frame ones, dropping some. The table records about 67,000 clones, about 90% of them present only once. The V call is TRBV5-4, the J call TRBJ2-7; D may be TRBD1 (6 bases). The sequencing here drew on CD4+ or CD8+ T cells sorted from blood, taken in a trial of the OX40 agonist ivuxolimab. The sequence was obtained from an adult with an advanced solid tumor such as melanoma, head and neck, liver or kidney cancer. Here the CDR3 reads CASSLEGGKDEQYF. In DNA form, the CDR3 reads TGTGCCAGCAGCCTGGAAGGGGGAAAAGACGAGCAGTACTTC.